This paragraph covers one T cell receptor beta chain sequence. The sample belongs to a study of shared clonotypes between healthy human individuals. Method: immunoSEQ multiplex PCR; TCRdb's copy keeps in-frame clones and lacks some. The sample shows roughly 650,000 clones, about 96% of them seen only once. Naive CD8 cells, CD45RO-negative and positively selected for CCR7, excluded terminally differentiated effector memory CD45RA+ cells. CDR1 is SGHNT, CDR2 YENEEA, per germline. The length of the CDR3 is 15 residues. Trimming took off 5 bases at V and 4 bases at J, with 15 bases between the two ends. This sequence joins TRBV11-3 and TRBJ2-1; D may be TRBD2 (6 bases). Sequencing used naive CD8+ T cells sorted from blood. This clonotype originated in a woman aged 25 to 39 in good health. The CDR3 sequence is CASSGGSGEYNEQFF. The DNA of the CDR3 is TGTGCCAGCAGCGGGGGGAGCGGAGAATACAATGAGCAGTTCTTC.